One T cell receptor beta chain is described in this entry. The data stem from a study of Graves' ophthalmopathy and Graves' hyperthyroidism. V shed 4 bases, J shed 10 bases, and the junction held 9 bases outside the gene matches. Germline CDR1 MNHEY, CDR2 SVGAGI. This CDR3 comprises 15 residues. Amplification of the TCR beta CDR3 regions used RNA transcripts (as template). A first-round RT-PCR used HTBI primers, followed by a second-round multiplex PCR. TCRdb analysed the multiplex PCR reads with MiXCR anew, one entry per CDR3 protein. The table lists 580,000 or so distinct CDR3 sequences, about two fifths of them singletons, with around 4% in the top ten. Only newly diagnosed hyperthyroidism patients aged 18 to 65, with under 2 months' duration, were enrolled.

This chain joins TRBV6-5 and TRBJ2-6; TRBD1 matches 8 bases. The specimen sequenced was peripheral blood or thyroid tissue (not recorded which). The sequence was obtained from an adult man with Graves' hyperthyroidism. The CDR3 sequence is CASSSILGQANVLTF. Here the CDR3 DNA reads TGTGCCAGCAGTTCGATATTGGGACAGGCGAACGTCCTGACTTTC.